This T cell receptor beta chain was found in a study of early T cells in non-severe SARS-CoV-2 infection. Study in general: Bulk RNA isolated from unsorted whole blood underwent sequencing; chains were not paired.

In this sample, this clonotype turned up a few times. TCRdb reprocessed the 5' RACE reads with MiXCR, giving one entry per CDR3 protein. The repertoire holds about 69,000 distinct CDR3 sequences, roughly 13% seen once, with about an eighth in the top ten. Germline values: CDR1 MNHEY, CDR2 SVGEGT. V shed 6 bases, J shed 6 bases, and the junction held 13 bases outside the gene matches. The CDR3 has 16 residues. The specimen sequenced was whole blood. J is TRBJ2-3 and V is TRBV6-2 or TRBV6-3, with 9 bases fitting TRBD1. This receptor was obtained from an adult who was a healthcare worker with PCR-confirmed SARS-CoV-2 infection or an uninfected control (not recorded which). CDR3 sequence: CASSETGTGSIDTQYF. The CDR3 nucleotides are TGTGCCAGCAGCGAAACCGGGACAGGGTCCATCGATACGCAGTATTTT.